The rows below give T cell receptor beta chains drawn from one sample of a study of blood T cell repertoires in COVID-19. The data were produced by immunoSEQ multiplex PCR, yet TCRdb's version contains in-frame clones alone and is incomplete. The table shows roughly 90,000 clones, with 75% to 85% occurring only once. Sequencing was carried out using peripheral blood. The receptors were gathered from a woman in her 70s with acute or convalescent COVID-19. Both conserved end residues are part of each CDR3. The order of the fields is J gene, clone size, V gene, D gene, CDR3 DNA, CDR3 protein. D genes are given only for firm matches. Not all rows give a size; the values are once, few, many and, for expanded clones, a class.

J gene: TRBJ2-7; clone size: -; V gene: TRBV6-5; D gene: TRBD2; CDR3 DNA: TGTGCCAGCAGGGTAGCGGGAGTGGGGACCTACGAGCAGTACTTC; CDR3 protein: CASRVAGVGTYEQYF
J gene: TRBJ1-2; clone size: -; V gene: TRBV9; D gene: -; CDR3 DNA: TGTGCCAGCAGCGTTGCCCCTTCGAGAGGCTACACCTTC; CDR3 protein: CASSVAPSRGYTF
J gene: TRBJ2-1; clone size: -; V gene: TRBV28; D gene: TRBD2; CDR3 DNA: TGTGCCAGCAGTTTATCCTTTAGCGGGGCCTCCTACAATGAGCAGTTCTTC; CDR3 protein: CASSLSFSGASYNEQFF
J gene: TRBJ1-2; clone size: -; V gene: TRBV30; D gene: -; CDR3 DNA: TGTGCCTGGAGTGTACGTCGTGGAGCTAACTATGGCTACACCTTC; CDR3 protein: CAWSVRRGANYGYTF
J gene: TRBJ2-3; clone size: -; V gene: TRBV7-2; D gene: TRBD2; CDR3 DNA: TGTGCCAGCAGCTCGTTTAGCGGGGGGAAGTATTTT; CDR3 protein: CASSSFSGGKYF
J gene: TRBJ1-1; clone size: few; V gene: TRBV28; D gene: TRBD1; CDR3 DNA: TGTGCCAGCGTGAGGACAGGGGGTGGGTCCACTGAAGCTTTCTTT; CDR3 protein: CASVRTGGGSTEAFF
J gene: TRBJ2-7; clone size: -; V gene: TRBV29-1; D gene: -; CDR3 DNA: TGCAGCGTTCTTGGTACCGCGACAGGTTCCTACGAGCAGTACTTC; CDR3 protein: CSVLGTATGSYEQYF
J gene: TRBJ1-5; clone size: -; V gene: TRBV2; D gene: -; CDR3 DNA: TGTGCCAGCACTAGCACTCGCTATAGCAATCAGCCCCAGCATTTT; CDR3 protein: CASTSTRYSNQPQHF
J gene: TRBJ2-7; clone size: -; V gene: TRBV29-1; D gene: TRBD2; CDR3 DNA: TGCAGCGTTTGGCTTCGGGTCTCCGCCGACGGGCTAGCGGGAGTGGTAGGTTACGAGCAGTACTTC; CDR3 protein: CSVWLRVSADGLAGVVGYEQYF
J gene: TRBJ2-3; clone size: -; V gene: TRBV6-5; D gene: TRBD1; CDR3 DNA: TGTGCCAGCAGTTCGGGACAGGCAAGCACAGATACGCAGTATTTT; CDR3 protein: CASSSGQASTDTQYF
J gene: TRBJ1-1; clone size: -; V gene: TRBV5-4; D gene: -; CDR3 DNA: TGTGCCAGCAGCTTGGCGGTGATGAACACTGAAGCTTTCTTT; CDR3 protein: CASSLAVMNTEAFF
J gene: TRBJ2-3; clone size: -; V gene: TRBV7-8; D gene: -; CDR3 DNA: TGTGCCAGCAGCTTGCGCCCCCGCACAGATACGCAGTATTTT; CDR3 protein: CASSLRPRTDTQYF
J gene: TRBJ2-1; clone size: -; V gene: TRBV4-2; D gene: -; CDR3 DNA: TGTGCCAGCAGCAAAGGGGCGGGCGGGTCCTACAATGAGCAGTTCTTC; CDR3 protein: CASSKGAGGSYNEQFF
J gene: TRBJ2-7; clone size: -; V gene: TRBV7-8; D gene: TRBD1; CDR3 DNA: TGTGCCAGCAGCTTAACAGGGGCTACCTACGAGCAGTACTTC; CDR3 protein: CASSLTGATYEQYF
J gene: TRBJ1-1; clone size: -; V gene: TRBV10-3; D gene: -; CDR3 DNA: TGTGCCACTTGGGAGAGCCGTGAAGCTTTCTTT; CDR3 protein: CATWESREAFF
J gene: TRBJ2-1; clone size: -; V gene: TRBV9; D gene: -; CDR3 DNA: TGTGCCAGCAGCGTAGACGCCAGCTCCTACAATGAGCAGTTCTTC; CDR3 protein: CASSVDASSYNEQFF
J gene: TRBJ2-5; clone size: -; V gene: TRBV5-4; D gene: -; CDR3 DNA: TGTGCCAGCAGCTTTGAAGGGAGAAAGACCCAGTACTTC; CDR3 protein: CASSFEGRKTQYF
J gene: TRBJ2-7; clone size: few; V gene: TRBV28; D gene: TRBD1; CDR3 DNA: TGTGCCAGCAGTGCTCCGGGACAGTGGTACGAGCAGTACTTC; CDR3 protein: CASSAPGQWYEQYF
J gene: TRBJ1-5; clone size: -; V gene: TRBV19; D gene: -; CDR3 DNA: TGTGCCAGTACGGTCCCAGGCGATCAGCCCCAGCATTTT; CDR3 protein: CASTVPGDQPQHF
J gene: TRBJ1-5; clone size: -; V gene: TRBV14; D gene: TRBD1; CDR3 DNA: TGTGCCAGCAGCCAACGGGACAGGGGGCTCTATCTCAATCAGCCCCAGCATTTT; CDR3 protein: CASSQRDRGLYLNQPQHF
J gene: TRBJ2-3; clone size: -; V gene: TRBV14; D gene: TRBD2; CDR3 DNA: TGTGCCAGCAGCTACTGGACTAGCGGCACAGATACGCAGTATTTT; CDR3 protein: CASSYWTSGTDTQYF
J gene: TRBJ2-3; clone size: -; V gene: TRBV9; D gene: TRBD2; CDR3 DNA: TGTGCCAGCAGCTCCAGGACTAGCGAGCTAGATACGCAGTATTTT; CDR3 protein: CASSSRTSELDTQYF
J gene: TRBJ1-1; clone size: -; V gene: TRBV4-2; D gene: TRBD1; CDR3 DNA: TGTGCCAGCAGCCAGAGAGGGGGACAGGGATTCGCTGAAGCTTTCTTT; CDR3 protein: CASSQRGGQGFAEAFF
J gene: TRBJ2-3; clone size: few; V gene: TRBV10-2; D gene: -; CDR3 DNA: TGCGCCAGCAGTGACGCCTCGGGAGATACGCAGTATTTT; CDR3 protein: CASSDASGDTQYF
J gene: TRBJ1-5; clone size: -; V gene: TRBV2; D gene: TRBD1; CDR3 DNA: TGTGCCAGCAGGGCAGACAGGGGGCAAGGTCAGCCCCAGCATTTT; CDR3 protein: CASRADRGQGQPQHF
J gene: TRBJ1-3; clone size: -; V gene: TRBV3-1/TRBV3-2; D gene: -; CDR3 DNA: TGTGCCAGCAGCCGACTAGAGGGGAGAAACACCATATATTTT; CDR3 protein: CASSRLEGRNTIYF
J gene: TRBJ2-1; clone size: once; V gene: TRBV4-2; D gene: -; CDR3 DNA: TGTGCCAGCAGCCAAGATGGCAGGCTCAATGAGCAGTTCTTC; CDR3 protein: CASSQDGRLNEQFF
J gene: TRBJ2-1; clone size: -; V gene: TRBV20-1; D gene: -; CDR3 DNA: TGCAGTGCCCTAGAGAATGAGCAGTTCTTC; CDR3 protein: CSALENEQFF
J gene: TRBJ2-1; clone size: -; V gene: TRBV9; D gene: TRBD2; CDR3 DNA: TGTGCCAGCAGCCCCCGTATAGCGGGGGACTACAATGAGCAGTTCTTC; CDR3 protein: CASSPRIAGDYNEQFF
J gene: TRBJ2-7; clone size: -; V gene: TRBV6-2/TRBV6-3; D gene: -; CDR3 DNA: TGTGCCAGCAGTTACTACGGGGAGGCCTACGAGCAGTACTTC; CDR3 protein: CASSYYGEAYEQYF
J gene: TRBJ1-2; clone size: -; V gene: TRBV18; D gene: -; CDR3 DNA: TGTGCCAGCTCACCACCGGTGGGAGGGACCTATGGCTACACCTTC; CDR3 protein: CASSPPVGGTYGYTF
J gene: TRBJ1-6; clone size: -; V gene: TRBV14; D gene: -; CDR3 DNA: TGTGCCAGCGCGGTGTCGGCGAAATCACCCCTCCACTTT; CDR3 protein: CASAVSAKSPLHF
J gene: TRBJ2-1; clone size: -; V gene: TRBV30; D gene: -; CDR3 DNA: TGTGCCTGGAATTACTTTACAGGGTCTCGTCACAATGAGCAGTTCTTC; CDR3 protein: CAWNYFTGSRHNEQFF
J gene: TRBJ2-5; clone size: -; V gene: TRBV29-1; D gene: TRBD1; CDR3 DNA: TGCAGCGTCGGGACAGGCCAAGAGACCCAGTACTTC; CDR3 protein: CSVGTGQETQYF
J gene: TRBJ2-7; clone size: -; V gene: TRBV7-2; D gene: -; CDR3 DNA: TGTGCCAGCAGCTCGATAGTGGGGGCGCGTTACGAGCAGTACTTC; CDR3 protein: CASSSIVGARYEQYF
J gene: TRBJ2-7; clone size: few; V gene: TRBV5-1; D gene: TRBD1; CDR3 DNA: TGCGCCAGCAGCTTAGACGGACAGGGCTACGAGCAGTACTTC; CDR3 protein: CASSLDGQGYEQYF
J gene: TRBJ1-5; clone size: -; V gene: TRBV15; D gene: -; CDR3 DNA: TGTGCCACCAGCAGAGACCTAATAACTTTCCAGCCCCAGCATTTT; CDR3 protein: CATSRDLITFQPQHF
J gene: TRBJ1-1; clone size: -; V gene: TRBV30; D gene: -; CDR3 DNA: TGTGCCTGGAGAGGGGACTTGCTCGGTTCTGAAGCTTTCTTT; CDR3 protein: CAWRGDLLGSEAFF
J gene: TRBJ2-7; clone size: -; V gene: TRBV27; D gene: TRBD1; CDR3 DNA: TGTGCCAGCAGTCGGACAGGACTCTACGAGCAGTACTTC; CDR3 protein: CASSRTGLYEQYF
J gene: TRBJ2-1; clone size: -; V gene: TRBV18; D gene: TRBD2; CDR3 DNA: TGTGCCAGCTCTCAGAGGCTAGCGGCCCTTGACGATGAGCAGTTCTTC; CDR3 protein: CASSQRLAALDDEQFF
J gene: TRBJ1-4; clone size: -; V gene: TRBV5-1; D gene: TRBD1; CDR3 DNA: TGCGCCAGCAGCGAGGGGGCCACTAATGAAAAACTGTTTTTT; CDR3 protein: CASSEGATNEKLFF
J gene: TRBJ2-7; clone size: -; V gene: TRBV6-5; D gene: -; CDR3 DNA: TGTGCCAGCAGTCCCGGGACTTCTTTATACGAGCAGTACTTC; CDR3 protein: CASSPGTSLYEQYF
J gene: TRBJ2-5; clone size: -; V gene: TRBV5-1; D gene: TRBD2; CDR3 DNA: TGCGCCAGCATGGACAGTAAAACTAGCGGGCCTCAAGAGACCCAGTACTTC; CDR3 protein: CASMDSKTSGPQETQYF
J gene: TRBJ2-2; clone size: few; V gene: TRBV5-1; D gene: TRBD1; CDR3 DNA: TGCGCCAGCAGAGGTTTGGGACAGGGGAACACCGGGGAGCTGTTTTTT; CDR3 protein: CASRGLGQGNTGELFF
J gene: TRBJ1-5; clone size: -; V gene: TRBV19; D gene: TRBD1; CDR3 DNA: TGTGCCACCCGGGACAGTGGATATCCCCAGCATTTT; CDR3 protein: CATRDSGYPQHF
J gene: TRBJ2-3; clone size: -; V gene: TRBV7-3; D gene: TRBD2; CDR3 DNA: TGTGCCAGCAGCTTAACGGACCTAGCGGGGACCCGCACAGATACGCAGTATTTT; CDR3 protein: CASSLTDLAGTRTDTQYF
J gene: TRBJ2-1; clone size: -; V gene: TRBV10-3; D gene: TRBD2; CDR3 DNA: TGTGCCATCAGTGTTCGAGCGGGAGTGGATTCCAATGAGCAGTTCTTC; CDR3 protein: CAISVRAGVDSNEQFF
J gene: TRBJ1-6; clone size: few; V gene: TRBV9; D gene: TRBD1; CDR3 DNA: TGTGCCAGCAGTCCTACTTCGAGGGGGCATGGTTCACCCCTCCACTTT; CDR3 protein: CASSPTSRGHGSPLHF
J gene: TRBJ2-1; clone size: once; V gene: TRBV5-6; D gene: TRBD2; CDR3 DNA: TGTGCCAGCAGCTTCCTAGCGGGAGGTCTTACGGAGCAGTTCTTC; CDR3 protein: CASSFLAGGLTEQFF
J gene: TRBJ2-7; clone size: -; V gene: TRBV29-1; D gene: TRBD1; CDR3 DNA: TGCAGCGTTGGACCGGGACAGGGGCTCGGGGAGCAGTACTTC; CDR3 protein: CSVGPGQGLGEQYF
J gene: TRBJ2-2; clone size: few; V gene: TRBV5-4; D gene: TRBD2; CDR3 DNA: TGTGCCAGCAGCCTCGGGACTAGCGGAGCCGGGGAGCTGTTTTTT; CDR3 protein: CASSLGTSGAGELFF
J gene: TRBJ2-3; clone size: once; V gene: TRBV4-1; D gene: TRBD1; CDR3 DNA: TGCGCCAGCAGAATAGGACAGGCCCCTAGCACAGATACGCAGTATTTT; CDR3 protein: CASRIGQAPSTDTQYF